The 29 T cell receptor beta chains in this list originate from one sample, sequenced in a study of CD8 T cells in Susac syndrome. Random hexamers were used to reverse transcribe 0.5 to 1 ug of RNA. TCRdb re-derived calls from the immunoSEQ multiplex PCR reads in MiXCR, one entry per CDR3 protein. The repertoire consists of 200,000 to 250,000 distinct CDR3 sequences, with 95% occurring once and the leading ten covering 0.08% to 0.095%. Sequencing input: CD4+ T cells from PBMCs. All receptors derive from a human donor with multiple sclerosis.

This chain links TRBV29-1 with TRBJ2-7, with 9 bases fitting TRBD2. The CDR3 loop spans 12 amino acids. V lost 4 bases and J lost 12; bases outside the gene matches: 10. The germline V gene encodes CDR1 SQVTM and CDR2 ANQGSEA. CDR3 bases: TGCAGCGTTGTGTTAGCGGGGGCAGTATTGTACTTC. Protein: CSVVLAGAVLYF.

This chain's CDR3 is CATSDGRTQETQYF. CDR3 nucleotide sequence: TGTGCCACCAGTGACGGACGGACACAAGAGACCCAGTACTTC. The chain recombines TRBV24-1 with TRBJ2-5; possibly TRBD1 for D (5 bases). The CDR3 extends over 14 amino acids. Deletions cut 4 bases from V and 2 bases from J, with 10 bases between. CDR1 KGHDR and CDR2 SFDVKD come from the germline V gene.

V and J are TRBV5-1 and TRBJ2-3, with D perhaps TRBD1 (6 bases). This CDR3 has 15 residues. Trimming left V 3 bases short and J 8 bases short, with 19 bases between. Germline loops: CDR1 SGHRS, CDR2 YFSETQ. DNA of the CDR3: TGCGCCAGCAGCTCCCTACAGGGCCTCCAGGGTACGCAGTATTTT. Its protein product is CASSSLQGLQGTQYF.

The rearrangement links TRBV18 to TRBJ2-7, with D perhaps matching TRBD1 or TRBD2 (5 bases each). V gave up 3 bases and J gave up 4 bases, with 13 bases separating them. Germline V gives CDR1 KGHSH, CDR2 LQKENI. The CDR3 extends over 14 amino acids. The DNA for the CDR3 is TGTGCCAGCTCACCGGGACGGGGCGCATACGAGCAGTACTTC. Amino acids: CASSPGRGAYEQYF. Full variable domain (outside the CDR3, taken from reference TRBV18 and TRBJ2-7): NAGVMQNPRHLVRRRGQEARLRCSPMKGHSHVYWYRQLPEEGLKFMVYLQKENIIDESGMPKERFSAEFPKEGPSILRIQQVVRGDSAAYFCASSPGRGAYEQYFGPGTRLTVT.

V is TRBV7-2 and J is TRBJ2-5; 7 bases are shared with TRBD2. The CDR3 runs 14 residues. The germline CDR1 and CDR2 sequences are SGHTA and FQGNSA. With V trimmed by 0 bases and J by 4 bases, 2 bases remained unmatched. The CDR3 sequence: CASSLAAGRETQYF. The CDR3 DNA is TGTGCCAGCAGCTTAGCAGCGGGGCGAGAGACCCAGTACTTC.

The J gene is TRBJ1-1, the V gene TRBV29-1, with D unresolved. Germline V lookup: CDR1 SQVTM, CDR2 ANQGSEA. The CDR3 totals 12 residues. Trimming took off 7 bases at V and 4 bases at J, with 13 bases between the two ends. The CDR3 region has the DNA TGCAGCGCCGCGACCAGCGCCACTGAAGCTTTCTTT. It encodes CSAATSATEAFF. Drawing the rest from reference TRBV29-1 and TRBJ1-1, the complete variable domain is SAVISQKPSRDICQRGTSLTIQCQVDSQVTMMFWYRQQPGQSLTLIATANQGSEATYESGFVIDKFPISRPNLTFSTLTVSNMSPEDSSIYLCSAATSATEAFFGQGTRLTVV.

CDR3 loop: CASSLVGGSPYNEQFF. The CDR3 nucleotides read TGTGCCAGCAGCTTAGTTGGCGGCAGCCCCTACAATGAGCAGTTCTTC. The V gene is TRBV11-2, the J gene TRBJ2-1; no firm D call. The CDR3 has 16 residues. V lost 1 base, J lost 2 bases, and 12 bases lay in between. The V gene's germline CDR1 is SGHAT and CDR2 FQNNGV.

The gene calls are TRBV20-1 and TRBJ1-2; no reliable D call. From germline, CDR1 is DFQATT and CDR2 SNEGSKA (reference sequence). CDR3 size: 13 residues. Trimming left V 3 bases short and J 0 bases short, with 8 bases between. CDR3 in DNA: TGCAGTGCTAGTCAGGATACTAACTATGGCTACACCTTC. It translates to CSASQDTNYGYTF.

The V gene is TRBV5-1, the J gene TRBJ2-5; D possibly uses TRBD1 or TRBD2 (5 bases each). V was cut by 4 bases and J by 1 base, with 11 bases left in between. Germline CDR1 SGHRS, CDR2 YFSETQ. The CDR3 extends over 14 amino acids. The CDR3 sequence is CASSQWDPQETQYF. The DNA for the CDR3 is TGCGCCAGCAGCCAATGGGACCCCCAAGAGACCCAGTACTTC. Full variable domain (rest looked up from reference TRBV5-1 and TRBJ2-5): KAGVTQTPRYLIKTRGQQVTLSCSPISGHRSVSWYQQTPGQGLQFLFEYFSETQRNKGNFPGRFSGRQFSNSRSEMNVSTLELGDSALYLCASSQWDPQETQYFGPGTRLLVL.

This clonotype was seen more than once but under ten times. The chain recombines TRBV5-6 with TRBJ2-5; 7 nucleotides line up with TRBD1. CDR1 SGHDT and CDR2 YYEEEE come from the germline V gene. V shed 0 bases and J 5 bases; nucleotides not matched to a gene: 4. This CDR3 comprises 14 residues. The CDR3 reads CASSLVGRGETQYF. The CDR3 DNA sequence: TGTGCCAGCAGCTTGGTCGGCAGGGGGGAGACCCAGTACTTC.

The chain joins TRBV29-1 to TRBJ2-5; 9 positions agree with TRBD1. The CDR3 covers 12 residues. CDR1 SQVTM and CDR2 ANQGSEA come from the germline V gene. J gave up 5 bases and V 7 bases, and 5 bases lay outside the gene matches. The CDR3 sequence is CSGDRDFETQYF. In DNA, the CDR3 is TGCAGCGGGGACAGGGATTTTGAGACCCAGTACTTC.

The V call is TRBV7-9, the J call TRBJ1-1, with D perhaps matching TRBD1 (6 bases). Germline V lookup: CDR1 SEHNR, CDR2 FQNEAQ (reference sequence). The CDR3 spans 16 residues. V was pared by 5 bases and J by 2 bases, with 18 bases between. CDR3 amino acids: CASSPQGTGTNTEAFF. DNA of the CDR3: TGTGCCAGCAGCCCACAAGGAACAGGGACAAACACTGAAGCTTTCTTT.

This chain joins TRBV29-1 and TRBJ2-6, with D possibly TRBD2 on 5 matching bases. This CDR3 is built from 14 residues. Germline values: CDR1 SQVTM, CDR2 ANQGSEA. With 5 bases removed from V and 0 bases from J, the gap between germline ends came to 8 bases. CDR3 protein: CSVRGSSGANVLTF. DNA for the CDR3: TGCAGCGTTCGAGGGAGCTCTGGGGCCAACGTCCTGACTTTC.

V usage is TRBV20-1 and J usage is TRBJ2-5, with a tentative D call TRBD2 (5 bases). Trimming shortened V by 0 bases and J by 4 bases, and 18 bases separated the two germline ends. From germline, CDR1 is DFQATT and CDR2 SNEGSKA (reference sequence). This CDR3 is 16 amino acids long. CDR3 in amino acids: CSAREPRGLTIETQYF. The CDR3 DNA sequence: TGCAGTGCTAGAGAACCCAGAGGACTGACGATAGAGACCCAGTACTTC.

The chain recombines TRBV20-1 with TRBJ1-2; 10 bases align to TRBD1. The CDR3 has 16 amino acids. The trim removed 3 bases at V and 3 bases at J, leaving 10 bases unmatched. The germline V gene has CDR1 DFQATT and CDR2 SNEGSKA (reference sequence). Here the CDR3 DNA reads TGCAGTGCTAGGCCGGGACAGGGGCAACGTGACTATGGCTACACCTTC. It codes for CSARPGQGQRDYGYTF.

The CDR3 coding sequence is TGTGCCAGCAGTCCCTACAGGACAGGGGGCTGGCATGGCTACACCTTC. Its translation is CASSPYRTGGWHGYTF. V gene TRBV28 combines with J gene TRBJ1-2, with 11 bases fitting TRBD1. V gave up 5 bases and J gave up 6 bases; unmatched junction bases: 11. Germline V lookup: CDR1 MDHEN, CDR2 SYDVKM. The CDR3 runs 16 residues.

This rearrangement joins TRBV14 to TRBJ1-1, with unresolved D. The CDR3 runs to 15 residues. V was trimmed by 4 bases and J by 4 bases, leaving 16 bases between them. The V gene's germline CDR1 is SGHDN and CDR2 FVKESK. CDR3 nucleotides: TGTGCCAGCAGCCCGATCTTCTGGACCAGCACTGAAGCTTTCTTT. Amino acids: CASSPIFWTSTEAFF.

This clonotype occurred once. This chain joins TRBV9 and TRBJ2-3; 7 bases are shared with TRBD2. V was pared by 2 bases and J by 3 bases, with 9 bases of the junction left unmatched. The germline V gene encodes CDR1 SGDLS and CDR2 YYNGEE. The length of the CDR3 is 16 residues. CDR3 loop: CASSVRGRVGTDTQYF. The CDR3 bases are TGTGCCAGCAGCGTGCGCGGGAGAGTCGGGACAGATACGCAGTATTTT. The full variable domain, rest sourced from reference TRBV9 and TRBJ2-3, is DSGVTQTPKHLITATGQRVTLRCSPRSGDLSVYWYQQSLDQGLQFLIQYYNGEERAKGNILERFSAQQFPDLHSELNLSSLELGDSALYFCASSVRGRVGTDTQYFGPGTRLTVL.

The chain couples TRBV11-1 to TRBJ2-5; a possible D gene is TRBD2 (7 bases). The CDR3 runs to 13 residues. The V and J ends lost 5 bases and 5 bases respectively, with 12 bases between them. Looked up from germline, CDR1 is SGHAT and CDR2 is FQDESV (reference sequence). The CDR3 nucleotides read TGTGCCAGCAGCGGGAGGGGGATGGAGACCCAGTACTTC. Protein: CASSGRGMETQYF.

The V call is TRBV30, the J call TRBJ1-1; the D is unclear. V lost 3 bases to trimming and J lost 1 base, with 9 bases between them. Germline CDR1 and CDR2: GTSNPN and SVGIG (reference sequence). CDR3 length equals 13 residues. The CDR3 sequence: CAWRGLPNTEAFF. The CDR3 DNA is TGTGCCTGGAGAGGACTTCCGAACACTGAAGCTTTCTTT.

The chain has TRBV20-1 and TRBJ1-3; D remains unclear. The ends were cut back, 6 bases at V and 0 bases at J, with 3 bases in the middle. Germline V gene sequence: CDR1 DFQATT, CDR2 SNEGSKA (reference sequence). The CDR3 runs 11 residues. CDR3 sequence (DNA): TGCAGTGCCCCCTCTGGAAACACCATATATTTT. This codes for CSAPSGNTIYF.

The rearrangement links TRBV20-1 to TRBJ2-5, with D perhaps TRBD1 or TRBD2 (5 bases each). The V gene lost 4 bases and the J gene lost 7 bases, with 16 bases spanning the gap. Germline V CDR1 and CDR2: DFQATT, SNEGSKA (reference sequence). The CDR3 spans 13 residues. The CDR3 sequence is CSATAEGERTQYF. DNA of the CDR3: TGCAGTGCTACCGCAGAAGGGGAGCGGACCCAGTACTTC.

The chain links TRBV7-9 to TRBJ2-7; D is ambiguous. The CDR3 spans 14 residues. CDR1 is SEHNR and CDR2 is FQNEAQ in the germline V gene (reference sequence). The V end lost 5 bases, the J end lost 1 base, and 12 bases lay between the germline ends. CDR3 DNA: TGTGCCAGCAGCCAACAGAATCCGTCCTACGAGCAGTACTTC. The encoded protein is CASSQQNPSYEQYF.

The V and J genes are TRBV7-9 and TRBJ1-5; no firm D call. The V end was cut by 5 bases, the J end by 0 bases, with 17 bases between. The length of the CDR3 is 17 residues. CDR1 and CDR2 (germline): SEHNR, FQNEAQ (reference sequence). CDR3 sequence (DNA): TGTGCCAGCAGCCCAACCCGATCCGGCAATAGCAATCAGCCCCAGCATTTT. Amino acid sequence: CASSPTRSGNSNQPQHF.

The V and J genes are TRBV7-8 and TRBJ2-7, with 10 bases that match TRBD2. The CDR3 covers 15 residues. V shed 5 bases, J shed 2 bases, and the junction held 6 bases outside the gene matches. Germline CDR1 and CDR2: SGHVS and FQNEAQ. Written as DNA, the CDR3 is TGTGCCAGCAGCAGAAACAGCGGGGGGGCCTACGAGCAGTACTTC. As protein: CASSRNSGGAYEQYF.

V and J are TRBV11-2 and TRBJ2-7; D possibly corresponds to TRBD1 (6 bases). The CDR3 consists of 15 residues. The V gene lost 5 bases and the J gene lost 2 bases, with 16 bases spanning the gap. Germline values: CDR1 SGHAT, CDR2 FQNNGV. CDR3: CASSPQGPVTYEQYF. CDR3 DNA sequence: TGTGCCAGCAGCCCACAGGGTCCAGTTACCTACGAGCAGTACTTC.

This chain links TRBV28 with TRBJ1-1; no firm D call. The CDR3 has 10 residues. Germline V gene sequence: CDR1 MDHEN, CDR2 SYDVKM. Trimming pared 3 bases from V and 12 bases from J, leaving 8 bases between. CDR3: CASSFLFTFF. The CDR3 DNA sequence: TGTGCCAGCAGTTTCCTTTTTACTTTCTTT.

The J gene is TRBJ2-1, the V gene TRBV24-1; 8 bases match TRBD1. This CDR3 contains 15 residues. Germline values: CDR1 KGHDR, CDR2 SFDVKD. With V trimmed by 4 bases and J by 6 bases, 7 bases remained unmatched. CDR3 sequence reads: CATSEPGQGRNEQFF. The CDR3 DNA follows: TGTGCCACCAGTGAACCCGGACAGGGCCGCAATGAGCAGTTCTTC.

The chain couples TRBV3-1 to TRBJ2-7; TRBD1 matches 8 bases. The CDR3 covers 15 residues. Germline V gene sequence: CDR1 LGHDT, CDR2 YNNKEL (reference sequence). The junction had 8 bases not matched to a gene; V was cut back by 4 bases and J by 3 bases. CDR3 coding DNA: TGTGCCAGCAGCCTAAGGGGGACAGGACACTACGAGCAGTACTTC. Translated, it gives CASSLRGTGHYEQYF.